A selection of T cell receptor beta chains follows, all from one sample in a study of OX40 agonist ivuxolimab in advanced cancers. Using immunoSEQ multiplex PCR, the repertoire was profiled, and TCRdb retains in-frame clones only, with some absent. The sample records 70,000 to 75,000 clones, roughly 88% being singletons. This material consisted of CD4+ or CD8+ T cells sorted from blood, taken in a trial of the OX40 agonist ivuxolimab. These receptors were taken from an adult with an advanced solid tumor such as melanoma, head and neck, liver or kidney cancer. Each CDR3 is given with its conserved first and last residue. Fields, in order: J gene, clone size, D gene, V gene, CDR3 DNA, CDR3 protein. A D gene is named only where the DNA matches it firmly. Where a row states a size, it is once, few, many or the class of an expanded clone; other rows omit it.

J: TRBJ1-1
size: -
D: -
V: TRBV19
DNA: TGTGCCAGTAGCAGCCTAGGGGCAGTTCCGCTCACTGAAGCTTTCTTT
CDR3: CASSSLGAVPLTEAFF

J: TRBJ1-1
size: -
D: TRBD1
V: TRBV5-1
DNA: TGCGCCAGCAGCTTGGGGGGGACAGTGAACACTGAAGCTTTCTTT
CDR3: CASSLGGTVNTEAFF

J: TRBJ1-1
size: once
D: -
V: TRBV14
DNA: TGTGCCAGCAGCCAAGTTGGGCTGAACACTGAAGCTTTCTTT
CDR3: CASSQVGLNTEAFF

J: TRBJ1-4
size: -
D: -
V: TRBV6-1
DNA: TGTGCCAGCAGGGTCCGGGACGGAGAAGAAAAACTGTTTTTT
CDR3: CASRVRDGEEKLFF

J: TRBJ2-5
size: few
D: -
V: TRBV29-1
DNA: TGCAGCGTTGCCCCCAACCAAGAGACCCAGTACTTC
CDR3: CSVAPNQETQYF

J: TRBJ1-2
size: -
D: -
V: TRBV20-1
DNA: TGCAGTGCTGGAAATGACGGCTACACCTTC
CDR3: CSAGNDGYTF

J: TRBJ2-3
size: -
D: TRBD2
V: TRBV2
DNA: TGTGCCAGCAACCCACCTCTGGGGGGGGGAAGCGCAGATACGCAGTATTTT
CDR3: CASNPPLGGGSADTQYF

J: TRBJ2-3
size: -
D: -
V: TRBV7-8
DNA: TGTGCCAGCAGCCCCACCACAGATACGCAGTATTTT
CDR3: CASSPTTDTQYF

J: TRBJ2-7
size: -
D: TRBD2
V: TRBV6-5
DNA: TGTGCCAGCAGTTACTCAGGACTAGCGGGGGGTTACGAGCAGTACTTC
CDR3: CASSYSGLAGGYEQYF

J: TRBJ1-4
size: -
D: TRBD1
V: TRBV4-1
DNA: TGCGCCAGCAGCCAAGGTGTGGACAGGGGATTAAAGAATGAAAAACTGTTTTTT
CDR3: CASSQGVDRGLKNEKLFF

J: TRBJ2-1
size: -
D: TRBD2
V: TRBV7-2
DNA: TGTGCCAGCAGCTCTCGGGGGGGTCTTGGCGCTGAGCAGTTCTTC
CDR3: CASSSRGGLGAEQFF

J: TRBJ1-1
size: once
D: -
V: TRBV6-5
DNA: TGTGCCAGCAGTTACGCCGTGAACACTGAAGCTTTCTTT
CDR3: CASSYAVNTEAFF

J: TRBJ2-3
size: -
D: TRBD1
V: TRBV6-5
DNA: TGTGCCAGCAGTTGGCGGACAGGGGGTGACGGAGATACGCAGTATTTT
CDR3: CASSWRTGGDGDTQYF

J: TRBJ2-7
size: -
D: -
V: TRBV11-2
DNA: TGTGCCAGCAGCCCGACGGGAGTCGAGCAGTACTTC
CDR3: CASSPTGVEQYF

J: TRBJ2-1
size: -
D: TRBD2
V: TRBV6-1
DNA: TGTGCCAGCAGGCTAGCGGGGGCTCTCGGGGGTGAGCAGTTCTTC
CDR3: CASRLAGALGGEQFF

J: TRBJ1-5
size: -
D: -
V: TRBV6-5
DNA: TGTGCCAGCAGTGACCAGGGTTATCAGCCCCAGCATTTT
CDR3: CASSDQGYQPQHF

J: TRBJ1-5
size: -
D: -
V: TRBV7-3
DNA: TGTGCCAGCAGCTTACAGCCAGATCAGCCCCAGCATTTT
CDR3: CASSLQPDQPQHF

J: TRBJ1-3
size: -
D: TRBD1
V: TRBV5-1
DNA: TGCGCCAGCCGGGACAGTCCCTTTAGGAACACCATATATTTT
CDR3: CASRDSPFRNTIYF

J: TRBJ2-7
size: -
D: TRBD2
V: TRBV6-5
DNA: TGTGCCAGCTCCCTAGCGGGCGAGCAGTACTTC
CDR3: CASSLAGEQYF

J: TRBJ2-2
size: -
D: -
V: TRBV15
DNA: TGTGCCACCAGCAGAGATCAGGGAAACACCGGGGAGCTGTTTTTT
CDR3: CATSRDQGNTGELFF

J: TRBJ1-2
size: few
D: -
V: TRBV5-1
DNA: TGCGCCAGCCGCCCTTGGGGTACGGTCGATGGCTACACCTTC
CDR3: CASRPWGTVDGYTF

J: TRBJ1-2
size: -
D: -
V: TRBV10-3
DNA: TGTGCCACCTTAGACTATGGCTACACCTTC
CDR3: CATLDYGYTF

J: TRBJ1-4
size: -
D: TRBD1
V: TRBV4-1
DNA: TGCGCCAGCAGCCAACACAGGGGGCTTGCAACTAATGAAAAACTGTTTTTT
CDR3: CASSQHRGLATNEKLFF

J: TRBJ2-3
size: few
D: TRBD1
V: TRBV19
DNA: TGTGCCAGGGACAGGGACATCACAGATACGCAGTATTTT
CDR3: CARDRDITDTQYF

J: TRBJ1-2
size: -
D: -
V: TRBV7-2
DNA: TGTGCCAGCAGTTTAGGGACGGAATATGGCTACACCTTC
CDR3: CASSLGTEYGYTF

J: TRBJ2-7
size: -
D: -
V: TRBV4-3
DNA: TGCGCCAGCAGCCAAGGACCGACAGATAGCGAGCAGTACTTC
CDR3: CASSQGPTDSEQYF

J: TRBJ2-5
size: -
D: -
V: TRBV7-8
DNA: TGTGCCAGCAGCTCCGGACGCTTCCAAGAGACCCAGTACTTC
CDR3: CASSSGRFQETQYF

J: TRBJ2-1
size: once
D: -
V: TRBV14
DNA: TGTGCCAGCAGCCCTAGGGTTGCGAGTCAGCCGTACAATGAGCAGTTCTTC
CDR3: CASSPRVASQPYNEQFF

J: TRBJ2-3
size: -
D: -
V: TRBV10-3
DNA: TGTGCCATCGGGGACGGGACCCTCACAGATACGCAGTATTTT
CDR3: CAIGDGTLTDTQYF

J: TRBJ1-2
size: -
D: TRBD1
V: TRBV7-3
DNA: TGTGCCAGCAGCTTAACACAGGGGGATGGCTACACCTTC
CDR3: CASSLTQGDGYTF

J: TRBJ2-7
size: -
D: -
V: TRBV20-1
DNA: TGCAGTGCCCCCCGGAACTACGAGCAGTACTTC
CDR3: CSAPRNYEQYF

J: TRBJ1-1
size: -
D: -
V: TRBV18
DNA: TGTGCCAGCTCACCGGCGAATGAAGCTTTCTTT
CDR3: CASSPANEAFF

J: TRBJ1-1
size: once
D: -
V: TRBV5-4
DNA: TGTGCCAGCAGCTTTGGGGGAATGAACACTGAAGCTTTCTTT
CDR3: CASSFGGMNTEAFF

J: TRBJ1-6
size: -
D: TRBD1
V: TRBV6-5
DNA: TGTGCCAGCAGTTACGGGGCAGGGGGACGGGGGGCACCCCTCCACTTT
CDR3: CASSYGAGGRGAPLHF

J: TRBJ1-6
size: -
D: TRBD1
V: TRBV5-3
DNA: TGTGCCAGCAGCGACAGGGGGTTCTCACCCCTCCACTTT
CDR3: CASSDRGFSPLHF

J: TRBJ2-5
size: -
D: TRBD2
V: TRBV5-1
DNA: TGCGCCAGCAGCTTGGACCCTAGCGGGGGGACCCAAGAGACCCAGTACTTC
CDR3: CASSLDPSGGTQETQYF

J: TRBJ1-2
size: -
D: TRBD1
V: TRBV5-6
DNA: TGTGCCAGCAGCGCATACAGGGGGCCAGGGGATAACTATGGCTACACCTTC
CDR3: CASSAYRGPGDNYGYTF

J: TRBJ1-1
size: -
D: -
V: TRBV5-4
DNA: TGTGCCAGCAGCATCCTACCGGGGAGCGACACTGAAGCTTTCTTT
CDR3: CASSILPGSDTEAFF

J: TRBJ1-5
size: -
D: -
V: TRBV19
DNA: TGTGCCAGTAGCGGGGGGGTGTGGGGCAATCAGCCCCAGCATTTT
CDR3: CASSGGVWGNQPQHF

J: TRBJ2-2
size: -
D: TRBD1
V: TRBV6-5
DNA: TGTGCCAGCAGTCTCCGAGGGGGCGACACCGGGGAGCTGTTTTTT
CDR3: CASSLRGGDTGELFF

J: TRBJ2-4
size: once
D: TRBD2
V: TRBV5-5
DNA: TGTGCCAGCAGCTTGAGTAGCGGGCTAAACATTCAGTACTTC
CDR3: CASSLSSGLNIQYF

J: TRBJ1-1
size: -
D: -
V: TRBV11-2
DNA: TGTGCCAGCAGCTTAGTAGGGGTGAACACTGAAGCTTTCTTT
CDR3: CASSLVGVNTEAFF